What follows are 12 T cell receptor beta chains derived from one specimen sequenced in a study of T cell responses to AZD1222 COVID-19 vaccine. TCRdb keeps only in-frame clones here, not all; method: immunoSEQ multiplex PCR. The sample records some 120,000 clones, about 88% being singletons. The specimen was peripheral blood, collected on day 0 of AZD1222 vaccination. Receptors originate from an adult in good health.

The CDR3 loop reads CASSLMDRGGVGETQYF. The DNA for the CDR3 is TGTGCCAGCAGCTTAATGGACAGGGGAGGTGTGGGAGAGACCCAGTACTTC. The chain employs TRBV7-9 and TRBJ2-5, with TRBD1 identical over 9 bases. The CDR3 contains 17 residues. V lost 2 bases to trimming and J lost 4 bases; unmatched junction nucleotides: 11. Germline V gives CDR1 SEHNR, CDR2 FQNEAQ (reference sequence).

The chain carries TRBV19 and TRBJ1-5; TRBD1 agrees at 9 bases. J lost 4 bases, V lost 8 bases, and 0 bases had no gene match. The CDR3 sequence is 12 residues long. Germline-derived CDR1 and CDR2 are LNHDA and SQIVND (reference sequence). CDR3 coding DNA: TGTGCCAGTGGACAGGGGAATCAGCCCCAGCATTTT. This translates into CASGQGNQPQHF. The entire variable domain, with the rest obtained from reference TRBV19 and TRBJ1-5, is as follows: DGGITQSPKYLFRKEGQNVTLSCEQNLNHDAMYWYRQDPGQGLRLIYYSQIVNDFQKGDIAEGYSVSREKKESFPLTVTSAQKNPTAFYLCASGQGNQPQHFGDGTRLSIL.

The chain couples TRBV11-3 to TRBJ2-7; tentative D call: TRBD1 (5 bases). Germline V gene lookup returns CDR1 SGHNT and CDR2 YENEEA. This CDR3 has 12 residues. Between the trimmed V and J ends, which lost 5 bases and 7 bases, there was a span of 12 bases. The CDR3 here is CASSPGKGEQYF. CDR3 sequence (DNA): TGTGCCAGCAGCCCCGGCAAGGGGGAGCAGTACTTC.

The chain recombines TRBV9 with TRBJ1-6; TRBD1 is a possible D gene (6 bases). Trimming removed 4 bases from V and 5 bases from J, with 10 bases in between. Germline V gene sequence: CDR1 SGDLS, CDR2 YYNGEE. The CDR3 has 14 residues. CDR3 in DNA: TGTGCCAGCAGCCCCCGGACAGATAATTCACCCCTCCACTTT. Its protein is CASSPRTDNSPLHF. Based on the CDR3 plus reference TRBV9 and TRBJ1-6, the full variable domain is DSGVTQTPKHLITATGQRVTLRCSPRSGDLSVYWYQQSLDQGLQFLIQYYNGEERAKGNILERFSAQQFPDLHSELNLSSLELGDSALYFCASSPRTDNSPLHFGNGTRLTVT.

The count of this clone is one. The V and J genes are TRBV10-3 and TRBJ2-7; D is ambiguous. CDR1 and CDR2 (germline): ENHRY, SYGVKD. V was shortened by 6 bases and J by 0 bases, with 6 bases between the two germline ends. The CDR3 contains 12 residues. CDR3 sequence reads: CAISLSSYEQYF. CDR3 sequence (DNA): TGTGCCATCAGCCTCAGCTCCTACGAGCAGTACTTC.

The chain couples TRBV7-3 to TRBJ2-2; 9 nucleotides agree with TRBD2. V gave up 2 bases and J gave up 2 bases; unmatched junction bases: 3. Per germline, CDR1 SGHTA and CDR2 FQGTGA. The CDR3 has 16 amino acids. DNA of the CDR3: TGTGCCAGCAGCTTAGTAGCGGGAGACAACACCGGGGAGCTGTTTTTT. Residues: CASSLVAGDNTGELFF.

The DNA for the CDR3 is TGTGCCAGTAGTATTGCGGGAACCACGGTGACAGATACGCAGTATTTT. Translation gives CASSIAGTTVTDTQYF. This chain uses TRBV19 with TRBJ2-3; D might be TRBD2 (6 bases). Looked up from germline, CDR1 is LNHDA and CDR2 is SQIVND (reference sequence). V lost 3 bases and J 3 bases, leaving 16 bases between the germline ends. This CDR3 comprises 16 residues. Complete variable domain (other parts from reference TRBV19 and TRBJ2-3): DGGITQSPKYLFRKEGQNVTLSCEQNLNHDAMYWYRQDPGQGLRLIYYSQIVNDFQKGDIAEGYSVSREKKESFPLTVTSAQKNPTAFYLCASSIAGTTVTDTQYFGPGTRLTVL.

The chain links TRBV3-1 (or the pseudogene TRBV3-2) to TRBJ2-7, with 7 bases lining up with TRBD2. The CDR3 is made up of 16 amino acids. CDR1 is LGHDT and CDR2 is YNNKEL in the germline V gene (reference sequence). V dropped 0 bases and J dropped 3; count of bases not matched to a gene: 8. The CDR3 sequence is CASSQDLTSRNYEQYF. CDR3 sequence (DNA): TGTGCCAGCAGCCAAGATCTGACTAGCAGAAACTACGAGCAGTACTTC.

In this sample, this clone turned up once. The chain links TRBV4-2 to TRBJ2-1, with D tentatively TRBD1 or TRBD2 (6 bases each). Germline CDR1 reads LGHNA; CDR2 reads YNFKEQ. The CDR3 has 16 residues. V lost 4 bases and J lost 8, with 21 bases in between. The CDR3 region has the DNA TGTGCCAGCAGCCCCATTTCGGGGGCCCTGGGGGATGAGCAGTTCTTC. Translating it yields CASSPISGALGDEQFF.

V gene TRBV11-3 combines with J gene TRBJ2-1, with 7 bases lining up with TRBD1. After removal of 2 bases from V and 5 bases from J, the junction contained 9 bases not matched to a gene. CDR1 is SGHNT and CDR2 is YENEEA in the germline V gene. This CDR3 has 16 amino acids. Written as DNA, the CDR3 is TGTGCCAGCAGCTTATACGGTGGACAGGCGAACAATGAGCAGTTCTTC. It is translated as CASSLYGGQANNEQFF.

CDR3 DNA sequence: TGTGCCAGCAGCCAAGAGAGTAGCGGGGGGGGCAATGAGCAGTTCTTC. This translates into CASSQESSGGGNEQFF. V is TRBV3-1 (or the pseudogene TRBV3-2) and J is TRBJ2-1, with TRBD2 matching 11 bases. V trimming: 0 bases; J trimming: 6 bases; junction bases outside the gene matches: 4. Germline-derived CDR1 and CDR2 are LGHDT and YNNKEL (reference sequence). The CDR3 length is 16 residues.

This chain uses TRBV6-5 with TRBJ1-6; 8 bases match TRBD1. J gave up 5 bases and V 2 bases, and 2 bases lay outside the gene matches. CDR3 length: 15 amino acids. Germline V lookup: CDR1 MNHEY, CDR2 SVGAGI. The CDR3 region has the DNA TGTGCCAGCAGTTACATGGACAGGGATAATTCACCCCTCCACTTT. This codes for CASSYMDRDNSPLHF.